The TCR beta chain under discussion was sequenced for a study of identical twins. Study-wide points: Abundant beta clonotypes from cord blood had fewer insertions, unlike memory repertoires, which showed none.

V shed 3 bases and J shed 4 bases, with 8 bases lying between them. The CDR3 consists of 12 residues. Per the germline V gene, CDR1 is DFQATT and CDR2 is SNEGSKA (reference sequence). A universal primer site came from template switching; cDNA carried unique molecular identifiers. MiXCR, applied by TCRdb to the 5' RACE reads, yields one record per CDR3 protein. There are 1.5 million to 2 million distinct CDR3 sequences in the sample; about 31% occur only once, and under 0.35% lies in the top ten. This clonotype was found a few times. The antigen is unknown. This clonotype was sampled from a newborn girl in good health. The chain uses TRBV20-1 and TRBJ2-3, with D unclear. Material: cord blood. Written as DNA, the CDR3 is TGCAGTGCTAGCAGAAGCCCAGATACGCAGTATTTT. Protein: CSASRSPDTQYF.